Listed below are T cell receptor beta chains from one sample, sequenced in a study of T cell responses to AZD1222 COVID-19 vaccine. Produced via immunoSEQ multiplex PCR; TCRdb's table is partial and in-frame only. The top ten hold 5% to 6% of the sample, which has fewer than 140,000 clones, approximately 87% seen once. Sample: peripheral blood, taken on day 0 of AZD1222 vaccination. These receptors were taken from an adult in good health. Each CDR3 is given with its conserved first and last residue. Fields, in order: J gene, clone size, D gene, V gene, CDR3 protein, CDR3 DNA. The D gene is left open where the match is weak. The size field is filled for only some rows; it gives once, few, many or a size class.

TRBJ1-5	.	.	TRBV6-2/TRBV6-3	CASSSPTGSDQPQHF	TGTGCCAGCAGCTCCCCCACAGGGTCGGATCAGCCCCAGCATTTT
TRBJ1-2	.	.	TRBV12-5	CASGFGKNYGYTF	TGTGCTAGTGGTTTCGGGAAAAACTATGGCTACACCTTC
TRBJ1-1	.	.	TRBV2	CASRGYRNTEAFF	TGTGCCAGCAGAGGCTACAGGAACACTGAAGCTTTCTTT
TRBJ1-2	.	.	TRBV19	CASSPLDRGGYTF	TGTGCCAGTAGTCCCCTGGACCGTGGGGGCTACACCTTC
TRBJ2-5	.	.	TRBV12-3/TRBV12-4	CASSFAGRETQYF	TGTGCCAGCAGTTTTGCGGGCCGAGAGACCCAGTACTTC
TRBJ2-3	.	.	TRBV5-1	CASSLRGTSTDTQYF	TGCGCCAGCAGCTTGCGCGGGACTAGCACAGATACGCAGTATTTT
TRBJ1-1	.	TRBD1	TRBV19	CASSVDRRNTEAFF	TGTGCCAGTAGTGTGGACAGGAGGAACACTGAAGCTTTCTTT
TRBJ1-1	.	.	TRBV5-1	CASSLGQDKPEAFF	TGCGCCAGCAGCTTGGGACAGGACAAACCTGAAGCTTTCTTT
TRBJ1-5	.	TRBD1	TRBV5-6	CASSGTGGGEPQHF	TGTGCCAGCAGCGGGACAGGGGGCGGTGAGCCCCAGCATTTT
TRBJ2-3	.	TRBD2	TRBV5-4	CASSRGGTSGGSTDTQYF	TGTGCCAGCAGCCGAGGTGGGACTAGCGGGGGCTCCACAGATACGCAGTATTTT
TRBJ1-5	.	.	TRBV10-2	CASGLNRDGNQPQHF	TGCGCCAGCGGGCTTAACAGGGATGGCAATCAGCCCCAGCATTTT
TRBJ1-2	.	.	TRBV11-2	CASSLLLIGGYTF	TGTGCCAGCAGCTTATTGCTAATAGGGGGCTACACCTTC
TRBJ1-2	.	.	TRBV12-3/TRBV12-4	CASSFGNYGYTF	TGTGCCAGCAGTTTTGGTAACTATGGCTACACCTTC
TRBJ2-1	.	TRBD2	TRBV19	CASSIVRGDANEQFF	TGTGCCAGTAGTATAGTTCGGGGGGATGCCAATGAGCAGTTCTTC
TRBJ1-4	.	TRBD1	TRBV5-1	CASSLEQGDEKLFF	TGCGCCAGCAGCTTGGAACAGGGGGACGAAAAACTGTTTTTT
TRBJ2-7	.	.	TRBV11-2	CASSLGLSSYEQYF	TGTGCCAGCAGCTTGGGACTGAGCTCCTACGAGCAGTACTTC
TRBJ1-6	.	.	TRBV5-4	CASSLALGKQSPLHF	TGTGCCAGCAGCCTGGCCCTCGGGAAGCAATCACCCCTCCACTTT
TRBJ1-5	.	.	TRBV19	CASSIKRTYSNQPQHF	TGTGCCAGTAGTATAAAACGGACTTATAGCAATCAGCCCCAGCATTTT
TRBJ2-7	.	.	TRBV12-3/TRBV12-4	CASTQGIYYEQYF	TGTGCCAGCACCCAGGGTATTTACTACGAGCAGTACTTC
TRBJ2-1	.	TRBD2	TRBV3-1/TRBV3-2	CASSQGFPLISGSWGNEQFF	TGTGCCAGCAGCCAAGGTTTCCCCCTTATCAGCGGGAGTTGGGGCAATGAGCAGTTCTTC
TRBJ2-1	.	.	TRBV5-4	CASSLPMSEQFF	TGTGCCAGCAGCTTGCCCATGAGTGAGCAGTTCTTC
TRBJ1-1	.	.	TRBV19	CASSGDTEAFF	TGTGCCAGTAGTGGAGACACTGAAGCTTTCTTT
TRBJ2-2	once	TRBD2	TRBV3-1/TRBV3-2	CASSQGLAGTNTGELFF	TGTGCCAGCAGCCAGGGACTAGCGGGGACTAACACCGGGGAGCTGTTTTTT
TRBJ1-4	.	.	TRBV6-1	CASSDIIGQLATNEKLFF	TGTGCCAGCAGTGATATAATCGGGCAGCTTGCAACTAATGAAAAACTGTTTTTT
TRBJ1-5	.	.	TRBV7-4	CASSLRDMGDHQPQHF	TGTGCCAGCAGCCTCCGGGACATGGGGGATCATCAGCCCCAGCATTTT
TRBJ2-7	.	.	TRBV6-6	CASGSQGREQYF	TGTGCCAGCGGTTCCCAGGGCAGGGAGCAGTACTTC
TRBJ2-1	.	TRBD2	TRBV6-2/TRBV6-3	CASSYPSGRARYNEQFF	TGTGCCAGCAGTTACCCTAGCGGGAGGGCCCGCTACAATGAGCAGTTCTTC
TRBJ2-1	few	.	TRBV11-3	CASSLDGGSSYNEQFF	TGTGCCAGCAGCTTAGACGGAGGGAGCTCCTACAATGAGCAGTTCTTC